The next 25 T cell receptor beta chains were all read from a single sample in a study of T cells in Graves' hyperthyroidism and ophthalmopathy. Template material for amplifying TCR beta CDR3 regions consisted of RNA transcripts. The TCR CDR3 was amplified in a first-round RT-PCR using the HTBI primer set. TCRdb processed the multiplex PCR reads anew with MiXCR; each CDR3 protein has one entry. The table shows 600,000 to 900,000 distinct CDR3 sequences, with 15% to 20% occurring only once. The sample comprised blood. The receptors originated from a man in his late teens or twenties with Graves' hyperthyroidism.

The gene calls are TRBV19 and TRBJ1-3; 7 positions agree with TRBD1. From germline, CDR1 is LNHDA and CDR2 SQIVND (reference sequence). Trimming cost V 2 bases and J 0 bases; bases outside gene matches: 4. The CDR3 runs 16 residues. The CDR3 coding sequence is TGTGCCAGTAGTATAACGGCAGGGGGCTCTGGAAACACCATATATTTT. Its translation is CASSITAGGSGNTIYF.

V and J are TRBV20-1 and TRBJ2-7; weak D call: TRBD2 (6 bases). Per the germline V gene, CDR1 is DFQATT and CDR2 is SNEGSKA (reference sequence). CDR3 length equals 13 residues. V lost 1 base and J lost 7, with 14 bases in between. CDR3 in amino acids: CSARANSAGEQYF. The CDR3 nucleotides are TGCAGTGCTAGAGCGAATAGCGCGGGGGAGCAGTACTTC.

The gene calls are TRBV2 and TRBJ2-1; D uncertain. The CDR3 spans 14 residues. CDR1 and CDR2 from the germline V gene are SNHLY and FYNNEI. Trimming shortened V by 4 bases and J by 4 bases, and 11 bases separated the two germline ends. The CDR3 loop is CASSVEYIYNEQFF. The CDR3 nucleotides read TGTGCCAGCAGTGTTGAGTACATATACAATGAGCAGTTCTTC.

The chain joins TRBV28 to TRBJ2-1; 7 bases are a match to TRBD2. Germline lookup yields CDR1 MDHEN and CDR2 SYDVKM. The V and J ends lost 10 bases and 6 bases, in that order; junction bases with no gene match: 6. This CDR3 has 12 amino acids. In DNA, the CDR3 is TGTGCCACCGCCCCTAGCGGCAATGAGCAGTTCTTC. Translated, it gives CATAPSGNEQFF.

This clonotype has at least ten counts. The rearrangement links TRBV28 to TRBJ2-3, with unresolved D. Trimming removed 3 bases at V and 0 bases at J, with 10 bases between. The germline CDR1 and CDR2 sequences are MDHEN and SYDVKM. The CDR3 contains 15 residues. The CDR3 nucleotides read TGTGCCAGCAGTTTCACCCCACAAAGCACAGATACGCAGTATTTT. Encoded protein: CASSFTPQSTDTQYF.

In DNA, the CDR3 is TGTGCCAGCAGTTTTTCCCCGAGGCCCTACGAGCAGTACTTC. Its protein product is CASSFSPRPYEQYF. V usage is TRBV6-2 or TRBV6-3 and J usage is TRBJ2-7; no clear D. The CDR3 is 14 residues long. Germline lookup yields CDR1 MNHEY and CDR2 SVGEGT. Trimming took off 4 bases at V and 2 bases at J, with 12 bases between the two ends.

J is TRBJ2-2 and V is TRBV7-3; unclear D gene. Deletions cut 5 bases from V and 4 bases from J, with 11 bases between. The length of the CDR3 is 14 residues. Germline loops: CDR1 SGHTA, CDR2 FQGTGA. CDR3: CASSLRATTGELFF. The CDR3 DNA reads TGTGCCAGCAGCCTCCGGGCGACCACCGGGGAGCTGTTTTTT.

The chain recombines TRBV4-2 with TRBJ2-2; D perhaps matches TRBD2 (7 bases). V dropped 3 bases and J dropped 5 bases, with 16 bases sitting between them. The CDR3 totals 16 residues. CDR1 and CDR2 from the germline V gene are LGHNA and YNFKEQ. CDR3 loop: CASSHVTRGGTGELFF. The CDR3 bases are TGTGCCAGCAGCCATGTCACTAGGGGGGGAACCGGGGAGCTGTTTTTT.

The J gene is TRBJ1-4, the V gene TRBV4-3; D may be TRBD1 (6 bases). V was clipped by 4 bases and J by 7 bases, with 16 bases between them. The length of the CDR3 is 15 residues. Germline values: CDR1 LGHNA, CDR2 YSLEER. The chain's CDR3 is CASSPERGGSEKLFF. The CDR3 coding sequence is TGCGCCAGCAGCCCCGAAAGGGGGGGGAGTGAAAAACTGTTTTTT.

Remarks on this clonotype: Mismatch with germline at one junction end may stem from a read error. The gene calls are TRBV10-3 and TRBJ2-7, with 7 nucleotides matching TRBD1. Looked up from germline, CDR1 is ENHRY and CDR2 is SYGVKD. The CDR3 sequence is 14 residues long. The CDR3 reads CATSEPGQTYEQYF. The CDR3 region has the DNA TGTGCCACCAGTGAACCGGGACAGACCTACGAGCAGTACTTC.

The chain recombines TRBV20-1 with TRBJ2-1; 7 bases are shared with TRBD2. The V gene's germline CDR1 is DFQATT and CDR2 SNEGSKA (reference sequence). The CDR3 totals 14 residues. The V segment lost 5 bases and the J segment 8 bases; nucleotides outside the gene matches: 12. As DNA, the CDR3 is TGCAGTGCTCGCCGGACGGGAGGACGGGATGAGCAGTTCTTC. It yields the protein CSARRTGGRDEQFF.

This chain connects TRBV10-3 to TRBJ2-1; perhaps TRBD2 as D (6 bases). Trimming removed 2 bases from V and 8 bases from J, with 25 bases in between. The CDR3 is made up of 18 amino acids. Germline CDR1 and CDR2: ENHRY and SYGVKD. DNA for the CDR3: TGTGCCATCAGTGAGCAGACTGGCGGGACGCCCGTAGTTGATGAGCAGTTCTTC. Protein: CAISEQTGGTPVVDEQFF.

This clonotype was seen repeatedly, ten times or more. The V call is TRBV6-1, the J call TRBJ2-5; either TRBD1 or TRBD2 may fit D (5 bases each). Trimming cost V 3 bases and J 5 bases, with 16 bases left between them. The CDR3 runs to 15 residues. Per the germline V gene, CDR1 is MNHNS and CDR2 is SASEGT. For the CDR3, the DNA is TGTGCCAGCAGTGACCCGTCAGTGGGACGGGAGACCCAGTACTTC. It yields the protein CASSDPSVGRETQYF.

This clonotype was seen more than once but under ten times. The chain is built from TRBV20-1 and TRBJ2-7; 8 bases fit TRBD2. With 5 bases clipped from V and 5 bases from J, the junction kept 8 bases outside the gene matches. The CDR3 consists of 13 residues. Germline CDR1 DFQATT, CDR2 SNEGSKA (reference sequence). The CDR3 loop reads CSAVRTSRDEQYF. The DNA of the CDR3 is TGCAGTGCTGTAAGGACTAGCCGGGACGAGCAGTACTTC.

This clonotype was detected a few times. The chain couples TRBV6-1 to TRBJ2-5, with D perhaps TRBD2 (7 bases). The CDR3 totals 14 residues. V lost 5 bases and J lost 5, with 15 bases in between. The germline V gene encodes CDR1 MNHNS and CDR2 SASEGT. The CDR3 DNA is TGTGCCAGCAGTCCCTCGGGGAGGGGGGAGACCCAGTACTTC. Amino acids: CASSPSGRGETQYF.

CDR3 nucleotides: TGTGCCAGCAGAGAAAACCCGGGATCTTATAATTCACCCCTCCACTTT. Amino acids: CASRENPGSYNSPLHF. V is TRBV6-1 and J is TRBJ1-6; D remains ambiguous. Trimming stripped 6 bases from V and 4 bases from J, with 16 bases between. This CDR3 is 16 amino acids long. The germline gives CDR1 MNHNS, CDR2 SASEGT.

This clonotype came up many times. The V and J genes are TRBV13 and TRBJ2-7; D may be TRBD2 (6 bases). CDR1 is PRHDT, CDR2 FYEKMQ, per germline (reference sequence). The CDR3 is made up of 12 amino acids. V lost 5 bases and J lost 6, with 11 bases in between. CDR3 protein: CASSEPGLEQYF. CDR3 nucleotides: TGTGCCAGCAGCGAGCCGGGACTCGAGCAGTACTTC.

J is TRBJ2-2 and V is TRBV4-1; TRBD2 matches at 8 bases. V was clipped by 3 bases and J by 5 bases; unmatched bases: 2. Per germline, CDR1 MGHRA and CDR2 YSYEKL. The CDR3 spans 14 residues. The CDR3 DNA is TGCGCCAGCAGCCAGGGACTAGTTACCGGGGAGCTGTTTTTT. Protein sequence: CASSQGLVTGELFF.

This chain connects TRBV20-1 to TRBJ2-1; D might be TRBD1 or TRBD2, each matching 5 bases. The V gene lost 4 bases and the J gene lost 4 bases, with 17 bases spanning the gap. The CDR3 extends over 15 amino acids. The germline V gene has CDR1 DFQATT and CDR2 SNEGSKA (reference sequence). This CDR3 is CSATGTQTLYNEQFF. The CDR3 DNA follows: TGCAGTGCTACCGGGACCCAAACGCTTTACAATGAGCAGTTCTTC.

This clonotype appeared a few times. V is TRBV7-2 and J is TRBJ2-3, with D perhaps matching TRBD2 (5 bases). The germline V gene encodes CDR1 SGHTA and CDR2 FQGNSA. CDR3 size: 15 residues. V lost 0 bases, J lost 4 bases, and 11 bases lay in between. CDR3 DNA sequence: TGTGCCAGCAGCTTAGCGGGAGCCATCGCAGATACGCAGTATTTT. Its translation is CASSLAGAIADTQYF.

This clonotype was picked up many times. V gene TRBV6-1 combines with J gene TRBJ1-1; maybe TRBD1 (5 bases). Germline V lookup: CDR1 MNHNS, CDR2 SASEGT. Between the trimmed V and J ends, which lost 10 bases and 1 base, there was a span of 16 bases. This CDR3 comprises 14 residues. The CDR3 DNA sequence: TGTGCCACCACCATCCTGCAGGGGAACACTGAAGCTTTCTTT. It codes for CATTILQGNTEAFF.

This clonotype was seen only a few times. The rearrangement joins TRBV12-3 or TRBV12-4 to TRBJ2-1; 10 bases are shared with TRBD2. This CDR3 spans 16 amino acids. Germline trimming cut 7 bases from V and 3 bases from J; bases unmatched to any gene: 9. CDR3 amino acids: CASNWVSSGSYNEQFF. The CDR3 DNA reads as TGTGCCAGCAATTGGGTATCTAGCGGGAGCTACAATGAGCAGTTCTTC.

This clonotype was recorded at least ten times. The CDR3 loop is CSARETGGPFNEQFF. The CDR3 DNA follows: TGCAGTGCTAGAGAAACGGGAGGGCCATTCAATGAGCAGTTCTTC. The gene calls are TRBV20-1 and TRBJ2-1; TRBD2 matches at 8 bases. The CDR3 totals 15 residues. CDR1 and CDR2 (germline): DFQATT, SNEGSKA (reference sequence). J was trimmed by 6 bases and V by 0 bases; bases with no gene match: 7.

This clonotype was detected many times. CDR3 sequence: CASTADGGTDTQYF. DNA of the CDR3: TGTGCCAGCACCGCGGACGGGGGCACAGATACGCAGTATTTT. J is TRBJ2-3 and V is TRBV28; weak D call: TRBD2 (5 bases). The CDR3 has 14 residues. The germline CDR1 and CDR2 sequences are MDHEN and SYDVKM. V dropped 7 bases and J dropped 1 base, with 12 bases sitting between them.

This clonotype was detected many times. The V call is TRBV11-3, the J call TRBJ1-1, with no clear D. V lost 5 bases, J lost 10 bases, and 17 bases lay in between. CDR1 and CDR2 from the germline V gene are SGHNT and YENEEA. The CDR3 is made up of 13 amino acids. The CDR3 loop reads CASSPETREVAFF. The CDR3 bases are TGTGCCAGCAGCCCAGAGACCCGGGAGGTAGCTTTCTTT.